This entry lists 12 T cell receptor beta chains sequenced from one sample in a study of blood T cell repertoires in COVID-19. TCRdb's table, derived via immunoSEQ multiplex PCR, lists solely in-frame clones and lacks some. The data show 250,000 to 350,000 clones, with around 92% seen just once and 2.5% to 3% held by the top ten. Sequenced sample: PBMCs or T cells enriched from blood (not recorded which). The receptors come from a woman between 45 and 65 years old who had been exposed to COVID-19.

This chain links TRBV4-1 with TRBJ1-5; 8 bases map to TRBD1. V shed 4 bases, J shed 6 bases, and the junction held 5 bases outside the gene matches. The CDR3 sequence is 14 residues long. CDR1 and CDR2 (germline): MGHRA, YSYEKL. The CDR3 nucleotides are TGCGCCAGCAGCCTGACAGGGGTGGGTCAGCCCCAGCATTTT. Protein: CASSLTGVGQPQHF.

Only one count was recorded for this clone. The chain employs TRBV30 and TRBJ2-2, with TRBD2 identical over 7 bases. Germline lookup yields CDR1 GTSNPN and CDR2 SVGIG (reference sequence). The CDR3 has 11 amino acids. The trim removed 8 bases at V and 5 bases at J, leaving 2 bases unmatched. The CDR3 bases are TGTGCCGGGGAGGGGACCGGGGAGCTGTTTTTT. It encodes CAGEGTGELFF.

This chain joins TRBV12-3 or TRBV12-4 and TRBJ2-3, with a possible D match to TRBD1 (5 bases). The CDR3 is 13 amino acids. V dropped 3 bases and J dropped 4 bases, with 8 bases sitting between them. CDR3 sequence: CASSFTGADTQYF. The CDR3 DNA sequence: TGTGCCAGCAGTTTTACAGGCGCAGATACGCAGTATTTT.

This sequence joins TRBV11-2 and TRBJ2-5, with TRBD2 identical over 8 bases. The CDR3 covers 15 residues. Germline V gene sequence: CDR1 SGHAT, CDR2 FQNNGV. The junction had 5 bases not matched to a gene; V was cut back by 0 bases and J by 5 bases. The CDR3 coding sequence is TGTGCCAGCAGCTTAGATCACGGGGGGGCCGAGACCCAGTACTTC. Translated, it gives CASSLDHGGAETQYF. Drawing the rest from reference TRBV11-2 and TRBJ2-5, the complete variable domain is EAGVAQSPRYKIIEKRQSVAFWCNPISGHATLYWYQQILGQGPKLLIQFQNNGVVDDSQLPKDRFSAERLKGVDSTLKIQPAKLEDSAVYLCASSLDHGGAETQYFGPGTRLLVL.

This chain links TRBV15 with TRBJ1-5, with D maybe TRBD1 (5 bases). The CDR3 consists of 17 residues. Germline loops: CDR1 LNHNV, CDR2 YYDKDF (reference sequence). V was trimmed by 0 bases and J by 3 bases, leaving 15 bases between them. The CDR3 DNA reads as TGTGCCACCAGCAGAGAGGGGGAGGGGAAGGTCAATCAGCCCCAGCATTTT. This encodes CATSREGEGKVNQPQHF.

This chain connects TRBV19 to TRBJ2-7, with 7 bases aligning to TRBD1. Looked up from germline, CDR1 is LNHDA and CDR2 is SQIVND (reference sequence). V shed 8 bases and J 1 base; nucleotides not matched to a gene: 5. The CDR3 is made up of 13 amino acids. The CDR3 protein is CASRTGNSYEQYF. DNA for the CDR3: TGTGCCAGTCGGACAGGAAATTCCTACGAGCAGTACTTC. Full variable domain (remainder filled in from reference TRBV19 and TRBJ2-7): DGGITQSPKYLFRKEGQNVTLSCEQNLNHDAMYWYRQDPGQGLRLIYYSQIVNDFQKGDIAEGYSVSREKKESFPLTVTSAQKNPTAFYLCASRTGNSYEQYFGPGTRLTVT.

The chain combines TRBV2 with TRBJ2-3; 10 nucleotides match TRBD2. Germline V gene data show CDR1 as SNHLY and CDR2 as FYNNEI. V lost 4 bases to trimming and J lost 4 bases; unmatched junction nucleotides: 5. The CDR3 is made up of 15 amino acids. The CDR3, as DNA: TGTGCCAGCAGTGCGTCTAGCGGGGGAGCAGATACGCAGTATTTT. Its translation: CASSASSGGADTQYF.

This chain links TRBV18 with TRBJ1-5; D might be TRBD1 (5 bases). CDR1 is KGHSH, CDR2 LQKENI, per germline. Trimming removed 3 bases at V and 0 bases at J, with 12 bases between. The CDR3 sequence is 16 residues long. The CDR3 bases are TGTGCCAGCTCACCTACCCGACAGAATAGCAATCAGCCCCAGCATTTT. Amino acids: CASSPTRQNSNQPQHF.

This clone was picked up one time. The V and J genes are TRBV5-5 and TRBJ1-2; D may be TRBD1 (5 bases). V was clipped by 0 bases and J by 7 bases, with 19 bases between them. The CDR3 loop spans 16 amino acids. CDR1 SGHKS and CDR2 YYEKEE come from the germline V gene (reference sequence). The CDR3: CASSLARQGLLSGYTF. The CDR3 DNA follows: TGTGCCAGCAGCTTGGCCCGGCAGGGTCTGTTAAGTGGCTACACCTTC.

This chain links TRBV10-3 with TRBJ2-7; D perhaps matches TRBD2 (6 bases). There are 13 residues in the CDR3. The V gene lost 11 bases and the J gene lost 2 bases, with 16 bases spanning the gap. Germline CDR1 and CDR2: ENHRY and SYGVKD. The CDR3 sequence: CAATGGTAYEQYF. The CDR3 DNA is TGTGCCGCTACCGGAGGGACTGCCTACGAGCAGTACTTC.

The sample holds a few counts of this clone. The chain joins TRBV2 to TRBJ2-2; the D gene is possibly TRBD1 (6 bases). V lost 6 bases to trimming and J lost 1 base, with 9 bases between them. From germline, CDR1 is SNHLY and CDR2 FYNNEI. The CDR3 totals 14 residues. CDR3 DNA sequence: TGTGCCAGCAGGGAACAGGGGAACACCGGGGAGCTGTTTTTT. This sequence encodes CASREQGNTGELFF.

The V and J genes are TRBV7-9 and TRBJ1-3; 7 bases align to TRBD1. Germline trimming cut 2 bases from V and 7 bases from J; bases unmatched to any gene: 17. The germline V gene encodes CDR1 SEHNR and CDR2 FQNEAQ (reference sequence). CDR3 length: 18 residues. The CDR3 DNA is TGTGCCAGCAGCTTATGGGACAAAAGGGGGCATGAGGGGAACACCATATATTTT. Protein: CASSLWDKRGHEGNTIYF. Full variable domain (missing parts from reference TRBV7-9 and TRBJ1-3): DTGVSQNPRHKITKRGQNVTFRCDPISEHNRLYWYRQTLGQGPEFLTYFQNEAQLEKSRLLSDRFSAERPKGSFSTLEIQRTEQGDSAMYLCASSLWDKRGHEGNTIYFGEGSWLTVV.